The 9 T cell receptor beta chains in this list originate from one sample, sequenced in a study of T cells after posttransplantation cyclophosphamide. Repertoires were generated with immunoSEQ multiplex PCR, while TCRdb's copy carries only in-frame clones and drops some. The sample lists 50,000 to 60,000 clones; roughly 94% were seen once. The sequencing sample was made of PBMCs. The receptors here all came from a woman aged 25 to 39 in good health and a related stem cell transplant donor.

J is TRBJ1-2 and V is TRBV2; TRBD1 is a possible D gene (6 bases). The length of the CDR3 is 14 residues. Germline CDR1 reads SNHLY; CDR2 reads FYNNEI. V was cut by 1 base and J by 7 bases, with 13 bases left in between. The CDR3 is CASSEVAGVSGYTF. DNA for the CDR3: TGTGCCAGCAGTGAAGTGGCAGGGGTCTCTGGCTACACCTTC.

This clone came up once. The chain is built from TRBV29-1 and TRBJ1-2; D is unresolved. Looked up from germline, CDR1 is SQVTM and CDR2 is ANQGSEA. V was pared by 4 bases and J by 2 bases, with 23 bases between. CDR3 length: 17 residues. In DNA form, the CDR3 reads TGCAGCGTTGGGACCGGAGCGCACAGCGGTTCGAACTATGGCTACACCTTC. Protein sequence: CSVGTGAHSGSNYGYTF.

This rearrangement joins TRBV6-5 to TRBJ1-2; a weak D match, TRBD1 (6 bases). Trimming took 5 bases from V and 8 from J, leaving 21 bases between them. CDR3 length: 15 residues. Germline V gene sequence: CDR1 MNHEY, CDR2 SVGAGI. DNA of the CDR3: TGTGCCAGCAGTCCCACCCGACAGGTTGGACAAGGCTACACCTTC. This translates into CASSPTRQVGQGYTF.

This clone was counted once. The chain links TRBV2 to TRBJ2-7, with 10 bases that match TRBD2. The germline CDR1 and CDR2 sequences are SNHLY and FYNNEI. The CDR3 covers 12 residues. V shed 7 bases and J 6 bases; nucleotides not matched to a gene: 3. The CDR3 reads CASTSGGREQYF. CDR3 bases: TGTGCCAGCACTAGCGGGGGACGCGAGCAGTACTTC.

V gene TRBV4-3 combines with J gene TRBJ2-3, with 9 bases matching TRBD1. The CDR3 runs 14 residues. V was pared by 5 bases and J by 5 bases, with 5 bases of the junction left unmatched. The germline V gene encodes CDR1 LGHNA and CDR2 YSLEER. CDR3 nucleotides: TGCGCCAGCAGCAGACTGACAGGGGGAGATACGCAGTATTTT. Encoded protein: CASSRLTGGDTQYF.

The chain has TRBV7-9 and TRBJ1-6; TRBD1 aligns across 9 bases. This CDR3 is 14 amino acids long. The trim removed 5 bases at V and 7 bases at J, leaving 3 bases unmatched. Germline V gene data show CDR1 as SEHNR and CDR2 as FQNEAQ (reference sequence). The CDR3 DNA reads TGTGCCAGCAGCCTCGGGACAGGGAATTCACCCCTCCACTTT. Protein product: CASSLGTGNSPLHF.

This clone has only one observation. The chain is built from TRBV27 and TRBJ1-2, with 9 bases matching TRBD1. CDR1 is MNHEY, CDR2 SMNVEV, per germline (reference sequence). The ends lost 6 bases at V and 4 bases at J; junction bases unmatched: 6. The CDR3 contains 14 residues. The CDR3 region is CASRRGQGPYGYTF. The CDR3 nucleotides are TGTGCCAGCAGAAGGGGACAGGGTCCCTATGGCTACACCTTC.

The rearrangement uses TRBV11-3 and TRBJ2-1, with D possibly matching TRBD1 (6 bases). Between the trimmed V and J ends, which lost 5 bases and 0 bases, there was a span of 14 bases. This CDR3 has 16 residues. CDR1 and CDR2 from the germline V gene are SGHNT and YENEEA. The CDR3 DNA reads TGTGCCAGCAGCGTAGCAGGGGTTAGCTCCTACAATGAGCAGTTCTTC. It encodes CASSVAGVSSYNEQFF.

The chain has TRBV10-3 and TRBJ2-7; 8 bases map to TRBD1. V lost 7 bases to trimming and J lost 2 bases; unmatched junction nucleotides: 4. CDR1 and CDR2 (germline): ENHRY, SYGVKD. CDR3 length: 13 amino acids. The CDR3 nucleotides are TGTGCCATCAATCCGGGACAGGCCTACGAGCAGTACTTC. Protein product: CAINPGQAYEQYF.